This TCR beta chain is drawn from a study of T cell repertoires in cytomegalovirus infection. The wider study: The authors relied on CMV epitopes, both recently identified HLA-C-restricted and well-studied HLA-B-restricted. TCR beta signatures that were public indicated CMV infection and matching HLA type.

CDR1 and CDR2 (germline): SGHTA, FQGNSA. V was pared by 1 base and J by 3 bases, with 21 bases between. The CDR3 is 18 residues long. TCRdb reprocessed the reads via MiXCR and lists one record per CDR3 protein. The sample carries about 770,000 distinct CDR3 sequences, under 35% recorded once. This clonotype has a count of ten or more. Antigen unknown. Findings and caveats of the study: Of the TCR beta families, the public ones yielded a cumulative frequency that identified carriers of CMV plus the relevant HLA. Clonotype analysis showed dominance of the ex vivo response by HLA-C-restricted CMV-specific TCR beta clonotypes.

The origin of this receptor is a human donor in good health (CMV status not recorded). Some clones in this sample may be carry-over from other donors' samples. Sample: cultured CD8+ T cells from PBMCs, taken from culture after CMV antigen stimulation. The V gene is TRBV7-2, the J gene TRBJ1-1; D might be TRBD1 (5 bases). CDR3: CASSLDRDGEIRYTEAFF. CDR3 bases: TGTGCCAGCAGCTTAGATAGGGACGGGGAAATTAGGTACACTGAAGCTTTCTTT.